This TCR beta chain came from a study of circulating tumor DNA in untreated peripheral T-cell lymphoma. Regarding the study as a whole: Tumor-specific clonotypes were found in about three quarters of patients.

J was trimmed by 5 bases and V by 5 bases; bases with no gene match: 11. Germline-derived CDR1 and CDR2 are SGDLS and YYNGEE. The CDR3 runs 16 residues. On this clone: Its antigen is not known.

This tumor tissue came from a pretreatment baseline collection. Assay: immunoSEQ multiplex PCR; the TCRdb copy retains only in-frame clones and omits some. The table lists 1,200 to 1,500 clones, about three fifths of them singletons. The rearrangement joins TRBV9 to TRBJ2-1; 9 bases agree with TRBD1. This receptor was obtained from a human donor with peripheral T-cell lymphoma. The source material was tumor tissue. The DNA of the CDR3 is TGTGCCAGCAGAAGAATACAGGGGGCTGTAGACAATGAGCAGTTCTTC. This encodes CASRRIQGAVDNEQFF. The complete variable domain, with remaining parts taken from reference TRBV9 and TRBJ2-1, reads DSGVTQTPKHLITATGQRVTLRCSPRSGDLSVYWYQQSLDQGLQFLIQYYNGEERAKGNILERFSAQQFPDLHSELNLSSLELGDSALYFCASRRIQGAVDNEQFFGPGTRLTVL.